This T cell receptor beta chain was found in a study of OX40 agonist ivuxolimab in advanced cancers. Study background: Patients assigned to dose escalation were diagnosed with hepatocellular carcinoma, melanoma, renal cell or head and neck cancer. Partial response was recorded in three patients: one hepatocellular carcinoma and two cutaneous melanoma cases. The study's findings and limits: Expanded clones were, on average, more numerous in CD8+ T cells than in CD4+.

The CDR3 runs to 16 residues. Germline V gives CDR1 LGHNA, CDR2 YSLEER. The ends were cut back, 1 base at V and 5 bases at J, with 12 bases in the middle. Any history of autoimmune disease or systemic immunosuppression disqualified patients. The count of this clone is one. The target antigen is unknown. Using immunoSEQ multiplex PCR, the repertoire was profiled, and TCRdb retains in-frame clones only, with some absent. Of about 63,000 clones listed, around 80% are singletons. This TCR derives from an adult with an advanced solid tumor such as melanoma, head and neck, liver or kidney cancer. V and J are TRBV4-3 and TRBJ1-6; D is uncertain. The specimen comprised CD4+ or CD8+ T cells sorted from blood, sampled in a trial of the OX40 agonist ivuxolimab. The CDR3 bases are TGCGCCAGCAGCCAAGTTACGACCGTTGATAATTCACCCCTCCACTTT. Protein product: CASSQVTTVDNSPLHF.